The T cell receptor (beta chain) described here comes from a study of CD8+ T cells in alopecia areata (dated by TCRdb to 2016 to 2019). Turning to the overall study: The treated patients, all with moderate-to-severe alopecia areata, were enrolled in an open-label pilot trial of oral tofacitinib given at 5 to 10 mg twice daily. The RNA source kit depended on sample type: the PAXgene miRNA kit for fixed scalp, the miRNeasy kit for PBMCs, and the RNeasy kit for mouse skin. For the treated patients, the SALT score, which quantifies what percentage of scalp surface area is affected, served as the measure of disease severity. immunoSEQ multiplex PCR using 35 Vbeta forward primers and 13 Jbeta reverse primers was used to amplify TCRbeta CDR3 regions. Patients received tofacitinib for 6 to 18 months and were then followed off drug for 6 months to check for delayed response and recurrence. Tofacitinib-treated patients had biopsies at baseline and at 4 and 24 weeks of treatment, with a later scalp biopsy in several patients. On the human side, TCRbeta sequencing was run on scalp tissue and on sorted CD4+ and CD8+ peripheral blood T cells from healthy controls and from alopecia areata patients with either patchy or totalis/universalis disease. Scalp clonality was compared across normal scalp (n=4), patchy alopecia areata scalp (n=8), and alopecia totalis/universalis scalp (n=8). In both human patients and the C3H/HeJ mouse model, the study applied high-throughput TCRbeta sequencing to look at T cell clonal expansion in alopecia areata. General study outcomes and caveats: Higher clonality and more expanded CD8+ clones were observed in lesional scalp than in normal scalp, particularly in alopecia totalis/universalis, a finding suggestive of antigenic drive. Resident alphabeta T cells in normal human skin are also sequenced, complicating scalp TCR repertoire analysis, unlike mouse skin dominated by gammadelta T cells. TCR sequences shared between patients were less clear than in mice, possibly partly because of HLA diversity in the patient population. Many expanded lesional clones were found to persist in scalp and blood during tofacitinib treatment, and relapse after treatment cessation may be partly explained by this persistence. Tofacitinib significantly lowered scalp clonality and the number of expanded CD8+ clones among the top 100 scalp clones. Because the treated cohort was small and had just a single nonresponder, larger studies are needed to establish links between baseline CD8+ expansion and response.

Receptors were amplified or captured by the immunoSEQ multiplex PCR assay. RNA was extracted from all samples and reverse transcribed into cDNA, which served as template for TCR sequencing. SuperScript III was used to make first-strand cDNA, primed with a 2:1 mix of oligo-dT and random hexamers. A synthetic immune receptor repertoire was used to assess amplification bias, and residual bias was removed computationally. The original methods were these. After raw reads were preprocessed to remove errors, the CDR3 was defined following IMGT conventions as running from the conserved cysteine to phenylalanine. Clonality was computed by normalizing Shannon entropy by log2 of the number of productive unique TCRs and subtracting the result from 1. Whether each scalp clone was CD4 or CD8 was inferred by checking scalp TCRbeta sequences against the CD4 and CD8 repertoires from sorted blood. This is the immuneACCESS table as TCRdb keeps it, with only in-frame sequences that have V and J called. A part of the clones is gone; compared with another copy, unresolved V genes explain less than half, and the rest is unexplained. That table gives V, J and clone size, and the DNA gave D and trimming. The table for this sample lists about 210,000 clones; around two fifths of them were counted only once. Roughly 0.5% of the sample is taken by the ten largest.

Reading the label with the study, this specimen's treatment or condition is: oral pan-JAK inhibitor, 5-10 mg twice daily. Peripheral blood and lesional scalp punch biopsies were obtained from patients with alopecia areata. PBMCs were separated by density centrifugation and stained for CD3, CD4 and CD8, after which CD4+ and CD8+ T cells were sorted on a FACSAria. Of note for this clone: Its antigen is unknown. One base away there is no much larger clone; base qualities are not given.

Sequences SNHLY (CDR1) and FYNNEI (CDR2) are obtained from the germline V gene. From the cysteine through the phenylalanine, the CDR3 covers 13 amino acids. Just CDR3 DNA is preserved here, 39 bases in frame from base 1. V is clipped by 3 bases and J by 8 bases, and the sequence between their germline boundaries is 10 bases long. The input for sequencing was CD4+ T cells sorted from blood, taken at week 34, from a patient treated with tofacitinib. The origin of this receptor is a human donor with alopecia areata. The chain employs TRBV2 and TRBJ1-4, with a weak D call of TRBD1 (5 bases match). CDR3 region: CASSEDIWEKLFF. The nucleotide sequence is TGTGCCAGCAGTGAGGACATTTGGGAAAAACTGTTTTTT.